These 5 T cell receptor beta chains were all obtained from the same sample, sequenced in a study of OX40 agonist ivuxolimab in advanced cancers. Libraries were prepared by immunoSEQ multiplex PCR; TCRdb keeps only in-frame clonotypes and omits some of them. Of 50,000 to 65,000 clones listed, approximately 83% were seen once; the top ten hold 9.5% to 15%. The starting material was CD4+ or CD8+ T cells sorted from blood, obtained in a trial of the OX40 agonist ivuxolimab. The receptors derive from an adult with an advanced solid tumor such as melanoma, head and neck, liver or kidney cancer.

This clone was recorded many times. V usage is TRBV9 and J usage is TRBJ2-2, with 7 bases aligning to TRBD2. V lost 4 bases, J lost 1 base, and 7 bases stayed unmatched. The CDR3 loop spans 16 amino acids. CDR1 is SGDLS and CDR2 is YYNGEE in the germline V gene. The DNA for the CDR3 is TGTGCCAGCAGCCCCTTAGCGGGCCTGAACACCGGGGAGCTGTTTTTT. Its protein is CASSPLAGLNTGELFF.

The chain carries TRBV6-1 and TRBJ2-5; no clear D. The J call may be incorrect, as the DNA end agrees better with TRBJ2-7. The CDR3 loop spans 12 amino acids. Germline values: CDR1 MNHNS, CDR2 SASEGT. The CDR3 sequence is CASRFDSYEQYF. The CDR3 DNA reads TGTGCCAGCAGATTCGACTCCTACGAGCAGTACTTC.

This clone was seen a few times. The CDR3 here is CASSKGTGGNEQFF. For the CDR3, the DNA is TGTGCCAGTAGTAAGGGGACAGGGGGCAATGAGCAGTTCTTC. The V call is TRBV19, the J call TRBJ2-1; 11 positions match TRBD1. The ends lost 4 bases at V and 6 bases at J; junction bases unmatched: 2. Per the germline V gene, CDR1 is LNHDA and CDR2 is SQIVND (reference sequence). This CDR3 contains 14 residues. Drawing the rest from reference TRBV19 and TRBJ2-1, the complete variable domain is DGGITQSPKYLFRKEGQNVTLSCEQNLNHDAMYWYRQDPGQGLRLIYYSQIVNDFQKGDIAEGYSVSREKKESFPLTVTSAQKNPTAFYLCASSKGTGGNEQFFGPGTRLTVL.

The chain joins TRBV29-1 to TRBJ2-3; 9 nucleotides match TRBD2. CDR3 size: 13 residues. V was pared by 3 bases and J by 10 bases, with 8 bases of the junction left unmatched. Germline V CDR1 and CDR2: SQVTM, ANQGSEA. The CDR3 here is CSVDWRGGQAQYF. In DNA, the CDR3 is TGCAGCGTTGATTGGCGGGGGGGCCAGGCGCAGTATTTT.

This chain joins TRBV30 and TRBJ1-6; no clear D gene. V lost 0 bases and J 8 bases, leaving 11 bases between the germline ends. The CDR3 is 14 amino acids. CDR1 is GTSNPN and CDR2 is SVGIG in the germline V gene (reference sequence). CDR3 bases: TGTGCCTGGAGTGTAGGCCGGAGTGATTCACCCCTCCACTTT. Residues: CAWSVGRSDSPLHF.